In this sample, the clone carrying this T cell receptor beta chain turned up once. The germline CDR1 and CDR2 sequences are KGHSH and LQKENI. The CDR3 has 16 amino acids. Trimming left V 3 bases short and J 2 bases short, with 13 bases between. Sequencing used immunoSEQ multiplex PCR; TCRdb keeps in-frame clones, though not all of them. Among around 90,000 clones listed, 90% to 95% were seen once. The data are from a study of OX40 agonist ivuxolimab in advanced cancers. The chain joins TRBV18 to TRBJ1-4; D is undetermined. This TCR was sampled from an adult with an advanced solid tumor such as melanoma, head and neck, liver or kidney cancer. The sample was CD4+ or CD8+ T cells sorted from blood, taken in a trial of the OX40 agonist ivuxolimab. The CDR3 spells CASSPPQQPTNEKLFF. The CDR3 DNA is TGTGCCAGCTCACCCCCTCAGCAGCCTACTAATGAAAAACTGTTTTTT.